These 7 T cell receptor beta chains originate from one sample sequenced in a study of T cell responses to AZD1222 COVID-19 vaccine. The assay was immunoSEQ multiplex PCR, and TCRdb's table has in-frame clones only and misses some. Here the sample spans about 56,000 clones, 75% to 90% being singletons. Sequenced here: peripheral blood, sampled 28 days after the second AZD1222 dose. The origin of the receptors is an adult who received the AZD1222 COVID-19 vaccine.

The rearrangement uses TRBV3-1 (or the pseudogene TRBV3-2) and TRBJ2-1, with D hard to call. CDR3 length equals 13 residues. V lost 1 base and J lost 4, with 5 bases in between. The germline V gene has CDR1 LGHDT and CDR2 YNNKEL (reference sequence). The CDR3 sequence: CASSQAAYNEQFF. As DNA, the CDR3 is TGTGCCAGCAGCCAAGCAGCTTACAATGAGCAGTTCTTC.

V and J are TRBV18 and TRBJ1-5; possible D gene TRBD1, 6 bases. Deletions cut 4 bases from V and 0 bases from J, with 10 bases between. The V gene's germline CDR1 is KGHSH and CDR2 LQKENI. This CDR3 comprises 15 residues. The DNA of the CDR3 is TGTGCCAGCTCACAACAGGGCTATAGCAATCAGCCCCAGCATTTT. Protein: CASSQQGYSNQPQHF.

The CDR3 reads CASSSQGRWTDTQYF. The DNA of the CDR3 is TGTGCCAGCAGCTCCCAGGGTCGGTGGACAGATACGCAGTATTTT. The chain carries TRBV11-2 and TRBJ2-3; D is perhaps TRBD1 (5 bases). The CDR3 loop spans 15 amino acids. CDR1 SGHAT and CDR2 FQNNGV come from the germline V gene. Deletions cut 4 bases from V and 3 bases from J, with 14 bases between.

This chain joins TRBV3-1 (or the pseudogene TRBV3-2) and TRBJ1-5; D not certain. CDR3 size: 15 residues. Germline V lookup: CDR1 LGHDT, CDR2 YNNKEL (reference sequence). V was cut by 4 bases and J by 4 bases, with 14 bases left in between. The CDR3 nucleotides are TGTGCCAGCAGCCCCCCGCACGACGATAATCAGCCCCAGCATTTT. Encoded protein: CASSPPHDDNQPQHF.

The chain is built from TRBV29-1 and TRBJ1-1; unclear D gene. This CDR3 has 15 amino acids. The germline V gene has CDR1 SQVTM and CDR2 ANQGSEA. Trimming cost V 1 base and J 0 bases, with 12 bases left between them. Here the CDR3 reads CSVEAFEQVNTEAFF. CDR3 coding DNA: TGCAGCGTTGAAGCTTTTGAGCAGGTGAACACTGAAGCTTTCTTT.

The chain employs TRBV7-9 and TRBJ2-3; D remains ambiguous. Germline V gene data show CDR1 as SEHNR and CDR2 as FQNEAQ (reference sequence). The V and J ends lost 5 bases and 2 bases respectively, with 5 bases between them. This CDR3 has 12 residues. CDR3 region: CASSTSTDTQYF. CDR3 sequence (DNA): TGTGCCAGCAGCACATCCACAGATACGCAGTATTTT. The full variable domain, in which reference TRBV7-9 and TRBJ2-3 provide the parts outside the CDR3, is DTGVSQNPRHKITKRGQNVTFRCDPISEHNRLYWYRQTLGQGPEFLTYFQNEAQLEKSRLLSDRFSAERPKGSFSTLEIQRTEQGDSAMYLCASSTSTDTQYFGPGTRLTVL.

V and J are TRBV6-5 and TRBJ1-2, with 7 bases lining up with TRBD1. Germline V gene sequence: CDR1 MNHEY, CDR2 SVGAGI. The V gene end was trimmed by 0 bases and the J gene end by 3 bases; junction bases not matched to a gene: 4. This CDR3 has 15 amino acids. The CDR3 nucleotides are TGTGCCAGCAGTTACTCAACAGGGGTAGACTATGGCTACACCTTC. The encoded protein is CASSYSTGVDYGYTF.